The clone carrying this T cell receptor beta chain was seen a few times. Its antigen is as yet unknown. The data originate from a study of T cells in Graves' hyperthyroidism and ophthalmopathy. TCR beta CDR3 regions were amplified from RNA. In the first-round RT-PCR of the TCR CDR3, the HTBI primer set was used. TCRdb reanalysed the multiplex PCR reads using MiXCR and keeps one entry per CDR3 protein. In the table there are more than 300,000 distinct CDR3 sequences, less than 15% of which are singletons. Germline-derived CDR1 and CDR2 are DFQATT and SNEGSKA (reference sequence). This CDR3 has 12 amino acids. With 3 bases removed from V and 12 bases from J, the gap between germline ends came to 17 bases. General observations from the study: Separation of ophthalmopathy from stable hyperthyroidism was achieved by a 13 V-J model.

The TCR originated in a woman younger than 30 with Graves' hyperthyroidism. The V gene is TRBV20-1, the J gene TRBJ1-1, with D uncertain. Input material: blood. In nucleotides, the CDR3 is TGCAGTGCTAGCGGCACCGCCTTGGTGCCTTTCTTT. This gives the protein CSASGTALVPFF.